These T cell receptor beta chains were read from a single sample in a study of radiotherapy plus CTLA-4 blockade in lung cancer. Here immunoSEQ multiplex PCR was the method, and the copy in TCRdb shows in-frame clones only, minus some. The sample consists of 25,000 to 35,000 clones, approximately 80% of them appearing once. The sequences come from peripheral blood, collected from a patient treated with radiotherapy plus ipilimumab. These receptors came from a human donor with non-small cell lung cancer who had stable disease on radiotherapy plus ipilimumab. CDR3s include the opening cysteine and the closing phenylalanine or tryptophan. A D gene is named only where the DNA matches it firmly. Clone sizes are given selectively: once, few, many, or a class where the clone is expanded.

CDR3 protein: CASRGTGGFGYTF
CDR3 DNA: TGCGCCAGCAGGGGGACAGGAGGGTTTGGCTACACCTTC
V gene: TRBV10-2
J gene: TRBJ1-2
clone size: few
D gene: TRBD1

CDR3 protein: CASSPPRGVGEKLFF
CDR3 DNA: TGTGCCAGCAGCCCCCCGAGGGGGGTCGGGGAAAAACTGTTTTTT
V gene: TRBV7-9
J gene: TRBJ1-4
clone size: -
D gene: -

CDR3 protein: CASSITPRLAGGRETQYF
CDR3 DNA: TGTGCCAGTAGTATAACGCCGCGGCTAGCGGGGGGGCGGGAGACCCAGTACTTC
V gene: TRBV19
J gene: TRBJ2-5
clone size: -
D gene: TRBD2

CDR3 protein: CASSEGNTIYF
CDR3 DNA: TGTGCCAGCTCAGAAGGAAACACCATATATTTT
V gene: TRBV18
J gene: TRBJ1-3
clone size: -
D gene: -

CDR3 protein: CASSRGAERHGYTF
CDR3 DNA: TGTGCCAGCTCGAGAGGGGCAGAACGACATGGCTACACCTTC
V gene: TRBV18
J gene: TRBJ1-2
clone size: -
D gene: -

CDR3 protein: CASSWQGDSPLHF
CDR3 DNA: TGTGCCAGCAGCTGGCAGGGAGATTCACCCCTCCACTTT
V gene: TRBV7-9
J gene: TRBJ1-6
clone size: few
D gene: -

CDR3 protein: CASSYQGIYNEQFF
CDR3 DNA: TGTGCCAGCAGCTACCAGGGTATATACAATGAGCAGTTCTTC
V gene: TRBV11-3
J gene: TRBJ2-1
clone size: -
D gene: -

CDR3 protein: CASSSRQRTDTQYF
CDR3 DNA: TGTGCCAGCAGCTCCCGACAGCGCACAGATACGCAGTATTTT
V gene: TRBV6-5
J gene: TRBJ2-3
clone size: -
D gene: -

CDR3 protein: CAKKGGGHQETQYF
CDR3 DNA: TGCGCCAAAAAGGGGGGCGGTCACCAAGAGACCCAGTACTTC
V gene: TRBV4-3
J gene: TRBJ2-5
clone size: -
D gene: -

CDR3 protein: CASSPAGGSYEQYF
CDR3 DNA: TGTGCCAGCTCACCGGCAGGGGGCTCCTACGAGCAGTACTTC
V gene: TRBV18
J gene: TRBJ2-7
clone size: -
D gene: TRBD1

CDR3 protein: CASWGRGRQPQHF
CDR3 DNA: TGTGCCAGTTGGGGGCGGGGTAGGCAGCCCCAGCATTTT
V gene: TRBV28
J gene: TRBJ1-5
clone size: once
D gene: -

CDR3 protein: CASSRMASSGNTIYF
CDR3 DNA: TGTGCCAGCAGTCGTATGGCAAGCTCTGGAAACACCATATATTTT
V gene: TRBV28
J gene: TRBJ1-3
clone size: -
D gene: -

CDR3 protein: CASSLRAGGYGYTF
CDR3 DNA: TGTGCCAGCAGCTTAAGGGCAGGGGGCTATGGCTACACCTTC
V gene: TRBV13
J gene: TRBJ1-2
clone size: -
D gene: TRBD1

CDR3 protein: CASSPHRGPYEQYF
CDR3 DNA: TGTGCCAGCAGCCCTCACAGGGGGCCCTACGAGCAGTACTTC
V gene: TRBV7-2
J gene: TRBJ2-7
clone size: few
D gene: TRBD1

CDR3 protein: CASSQESGLVTDTQYF
CDR3 DNA: TGCGCCAGCAGCCAAGAATCCGGACTAGTTACAGATACGCAGTATTTT
V gene: TRBV4-3
J gene: TRBJ2-3
clone size: -
D gene: TRBD2

CDR3 protein: CASSESGRAGYTF
CDR3 DNA: TGCGCCAGCAGTGAGTCAGGGAGGGCCGGCTACACCTTC
V gene: TRBV10-1
J gene: TRBJ1-2
clone size: -
D gene: -

CDR3 protein: CASSFDEKLFF
CDR3 DNA: TGTGCCAGCAGTTTTGACGAAAAACTGTTTTTT
V gene: TRBV28
J gene: TRBJ1-4
clone size: -
D gene: -

CDR3 protein: CASSDVRGGHTEAFF
CDR3 DNA: TGTGCCAGCAGTGACGTGCGAGGGGGCCACACTGAAGCTTTCTTT
V gene: TRBV6-1
J gene: TRBJ1-1
clone size: -
D gene: TRBD1

CDR3 protein: CASMDRASYEQYF
CDR3 DNA: TGTGCCAGCATGGACAGGGCCTCCTACGAGCAGTACTTC
V gene: TRBV2
J gene: TRBJ2-7
clone size: -
D gene: TRBD1

CDR3 protein: CASSLRGIGNQPQHF
CDR3 DNA: TGTGCCAGCAGCTTGCGGGGGATAGGGAATCAGCCCCAGCATTTT
V gene: TRBV7-8
J gene: TRBJ1-5
clone size: -
D gene: -

CDR3 protein: CASRATGVNYGYTF
CDR3 DNA: TGTGCCAGTAGGGCAACAGGGGTGAACTATGGCTACACCTTC
V gene: TRBV19
J gene: TRBJ1-2
clone size: -
D gene: TRBD1

CDR3 protein: CASSPSTASSYNSPLHF
CDR3 DNA: TGTGCCAGCTCACCATCCACAGCCAGCTCCTATAATTCACCCCTCCACTTT
V gene: TRBV18
J gene: TRBJ1-6
clone size: few
D gene: -

CDR3 protein: CASSRRRDRDAEAFF
CDR3 DNA: TGTGCCAGCAGTCGGCGGCGTGACAGGGACGCTGAAGCTTTCTTT
V gene: TRBV6-5
J gene: TRBJ1-1
clone size: few
D gene: TRBD1

CDR3 protein: CASSLGQGRGYTF
CDR3 DNA: TGTGCCAGTAGTCTTGGACAGGGGAGAGGCTACACCTTC
V gene: TRBV19
J gene: TRBJ1-2
clone size: -
D gene: TRBD1

CDR3 protein: CAISGQAYSGNTIYF
CDR3 DNA: TGTGCCATCAGTGGACAGGCTTACTCTGGAAACACCATATATTTT
V gene: TRBV10-3
J gene: TRBJ1-3
clone size: -
D gene: -

CDR3 protein: CASSPGGSQPQHF
CDR3 DNA: TGTGCCAGCTCACCAGGTGGGAGTCAGCCCCAGCATTTT
V gene: TRBV18
J gene: TRBJ1-5
clone size: once
D gene: -

CDR3 protein: CASKRGDSPNSPLHF
CDR3 DNA: TGTGCCTCGAAAAGAGGGGACAGCCCAAATTCACCCCTCCACTTT
V gene: TRBV9
J gene: TRBJ1-6
clone size: -
D gene: TRBD1

CDR3 protein: CASSEAEDGPNTGELFF
CDR3 DNA: TGTGCCAGCAGTGAAGCGGAAGACGGACCTAACACCGGGGAGCTGTTTTTT
V gene: TRBV6-1
J gene: TRBJ2-2
clone size: -
D gene: -

CDR3 protein: CASRYRDRNYGYTF
CDR3 DNA: TGTGCCAGTAGGTACCGGGACAGGAACTATGGCTACACCTTC
V gene: TRBV19
J gene: TRBJ1-2
clone size: few
D gene: TRBD1

CDR3 protein: CASSLTGPKGEKLFF
CDR3 DNA: TGTGCCAGCAGTTTAACGGGCCCAAAGGGTGAAAAACTGTTTTTT
V gene: TRBV28
J gene: TRBJ1-4
clone size: -
D gene: -

CDR3 protein: CASSPNVRGDSWDTQYF
CDR3 DNA: TGTGCCAGCTCGCCAAACGTTAGGGGGGACTCCTGGGATACGCAGTATTTT
V gene: TRBV18
J gene: TRBJ2-3
clone size: -
D gene: -

CDR3 protein: CASRVEDHIYF
CDR3 DNA: TGCGCCAGCAGGGTTGAGGACCACATATATTTT
V gene: TRBV10-2
J gene: TRBJ1-3
clone size: -
D gene: -

CDR3 protein: CASSLSWVAAKGPQHF
CDR3 DNA: TGTGCCAGCAGTTTATCATGGGTGGCAGCCAAGGGGCCCCAGCATTTT
V gene: TRBV27
J gene: TRBJ1-5
clone size: -
D gene: -

CDR3 protein: CASSESMVGVNSYNEQFF
CDR3 DNA: TGCGCCAGCAGTGAGTCGATGGTGGGGGTAAACTCCTACAATGAGCAGTTCTTC
V gene: TRBV10-1
J gene: TRBJ2-1
clone size: once
D gene: -

CDR3 protein: CASSLPSTTGALLNEKLFF
CDR3 DNA: TGTGCCAGCAGCTTACCGAGTACGACAGGGGCCCTACTGAATGAAAAACTGTTTTTT
V gene: TRBV7-6
J gene: TRBJ1-4
clone size: once
D gene: TRBD1

CDR3 protein: CASSGLDQETQYF
CDR3 DNA: TGTGCCAGCTCGGGACTAGATCAAGAGACCCAGTACTTC
V gene: TRBV5-4
J gene: TRBJ2-5
clone size: few
D gene: TRBD2

CDR3 protein: CASSEEVGQGGPLHF
CDR3 DNA: TGTGCCAGCAGTGAAGAGGTCGGCCAGGGAGGCCCCCTCCACTTT
V gene: TRBV6-4
J gene: TRBJ1-6
clone size: -
D gene: -

CDR3 protein: CASGPGQINSPLHF
CDR3 DNA: TGTGCCAGCGGGCCGGGACAGATTAATTCACCCCTCCACTTT
V gene: TRBV9
J gene: TRBJ1-6
clone size: once
D gene: TRBD1

CDR3 protein: CASSAPLGANYGYTF
CDR3 DNA: TGTGCCAGCAGCGCCCCCTTGGGGGCTAACTATGGCTACACCTTC
V gene: TRBV9
J gene: TRBJ1-2
clone size: -
D gene: -

CDR3 protein: CASRPDTGYNSPLHF
CDR3 DNA: TGTGCCAGCAGACCTGACACAGGGTATAATTCACCCCTCCACTTT
V gene: TRBV6-1
J gene: TRBJ1-6
clone size: -
D gene: -

CDR3 protein: CASSRDRSSSYEQYF
CDR3 DNA: TGCGCCAGCAGCCGCGACAGGTCAAGCTCCTACGAGCAGTACTTC
V gene: TRBV5-1
J gene: TRBJ2-7
clone size: once
D gene: -

CDR3 protein: CAWSAHLTGTAYEQYF
CDR3 DNA: TGTGCCTGGAGTGCCCACCTTACCGGGACAGCTTACGAGCAGTACTTC
V gene: TRBV30
J gene: TRBJ2-7
clone size: -
D gene: TRBD1

CDR3 protein: CSVGAGDYGYTF
CDR3 DNA: TGCAGCGTTGGAGCAGGGGACTATGGCTACACCTTC
V gene: TRBV29-1
J gene: TRBJ1-2
clone size: -
D gene: -

CDR3 protein: CASRTGTGGYEQYF
CDR3 DNA: TGTGCCTCTCGTACCGGGACAGGGGGGTACGAGCAGTACTTC
V gene: TRBV6-1
J gene: TRBJ2-7
clone size: -
D gene: TRBD1

CDR3 protein: CASIKGRAGETQYF
CDR3 DNA: TGTGCCAGCATCAAAGGGAGGGCCGGGGAGACCCAGTACTTC
V gene: TRBV7-9
J gene: TRBJ2-5
clone size: -
D gene: TRBD2

CDR3 protein: CASSQDSRPGARTNYGYTF
CDR3 DNA: TGCGCCAGCAGCCAAGATTCGCGGCCAGGGGCGAGGACTAACTATGGCTACACCTTC
V gene: TRBV4-3
J gene: TRBJ1-2
clone size: -
D gene: -

CDR3 protein: CASSEVQGAAGNTIYF
CDR3 DNA: TGTGCCAGCAGTGAAGTTCAGGGGGCTGCTGGAAACACCATATATTTT
V gene: TRBV6-1
J gene: TRBJ1-3
clone size: -
D gene: TRBD1

CDR3 protein: CASSVSVEQPQHF
CDR3 DNA: TGTGCCAGCAGCGTTTCAGTGGAACAGCCCCAGCATTTT
V gene: TRBV9
J gene: TRBJ1-5
clone size: -
D gene: -

CDR3 protein: CASKDQQGRSTEAFF
CDR3 DNA: TGTGCCAGCAAGGACCAACAGGGCAGATCGACTGAAGCTTTCTTT
V gene: TRBV6-1
J gene: TRBJ1-1
clone size: few
D gene: -

CDR3 protein: CASSRSANYGYTF
CDR3 DNA: TGTGCCAGCAGCCGAAGCGCTAACTATGGCTACACCTTC
V gene: TRBV7-3
J gene: TRBJ1-2
clone size: -
D gene: -

CDR3 protein: CASSGSGNTEAFF
CDR3 DNA: TGTGCCAGCAGTGGGTCGGGGAACACTGAAGCTTTCTTT
V gene: TRBV2
J gene: TRBJ1-1
clone size: -
D gene: -

CDR3 protein: CASSRQPATEAFF
CDR3 DNA: TGTGCCAGCAGCCGCCAGCCAGCCACTGAAGCTTTCTTT
V gene: TRBV11-3
J gene: TRBJ1-1
clone size: -
D gene: -

CDR3 protein: CASSQVSGGASSGGEKLFF
CDR3 DNA: TGTGCCAGCAGCCAAGTTTCCGGGGGCGCGTCGAGTGGCGGTGAAAAACTGTTTTTT
V gene: TRBV4-2
J gene: TRBJ1-4
clone size: -
D gene: -